The next 21 T cell receptor beta chains were all read from a single sample in a study of OX40 agonist ivuxolimab in advanced cancers. Clones were read by immunoSEQ multiplex PCR, and TCRdb kept only the in-frame ones, dropping some. The sample yields some 12,000 clones, roughly four fifths seen once. Sequencing was performed on CD4+ or CD8+ T cells sorted from blood, taken in a trial of the OX40 agonist ivuxolimab. These receptors all stem from an adult with an advanced solid tumor such as melanoma, head and neck, liver or kidney cancer.

The chain combines TRBV5-1 with TRBJ2-2; TRBD2 matches at 12 bases. Germline CDR1 is SGHRS and CDR2 is YFSETQ. The CDR3 loop spans 18 amino acids. J lost 5 bases, V lost 0 bases, and 8 bases had no gene match. The CDR3 DNA reads TGCGCCAGCAGCTTGGTGGGTCCCGGGACTAGCGGGACCGGGGAGCTGTTTTTT. This encodes CASSLVGPGTSGTGELFF.

A single count supports this clone. This chain uses TRBV4-1 with TRBJ1-2, with 7 bases fitting TRBD1. This CDR3 is 12 amino acids long. V lost 4 bases, J lost 7 bases, and 3 bases stayed unmatched. From germline, CDR1 is MGHRA and CDR2 YSYEKL. In DNA, the CDR3 is TGCGCCAGCAGCCCTACAGGGGTTGGCTACACCTTC. Its translation is CASSPTGVGYTF.

The chain joins TRBV7-6 to TRBJ1-4, with 7 bases aligning to TRBD1. CDR3 length: 14 amino acids. The J segment lost 8 bases and the V segment lost 5 bases, leaving 8 bases of the junction unmatched. The germline gives CDR1 SGHVS, CDR2 FNYEAQ. Written as DNA, the CDR3 is TGTGCCAGCAGCAGAACAGGGGCTGGCGAAAAACTGTTTTTT. This codes for CASSRTGAGEKLFF.

This chain joins TRBV27 and TRBJ1-2; TRBD1 aligns across 9 bases. Per the germline V gene, CDR1 is MNHEY and CDR2 is SMNVEV (reference sequence). V was pared by 3 bases and J by 5 bases, with 4 bases of the junction left unmatched. This CDR3 has 14 amino acids. CDR3: CASSFTGTGYGYTF. The CDR3 nucleotides are TGTGCCAGCAGTTTTACCGGGACAGGGTATGGCTACACCTTC.

The rearrangement joins TRBV9 to TRBJ2-1, with D perhaps TRBD2 (5 bases). The V gene's germline CDR1 is SGDLS and CDR2 YYNGEE. The CDR3 covers 14 residues. V was cut by 2 bases and J by 1 base, with 7 bases left in between. CDR3: CASSVSGSYNEQFF. CDR3 nucleotide sequence: TGTGCCAGCAGCGTCAGCGGTTCCTACAATGAGCAGTTCTTC.

The J gene is TRBJ2-1, the V gene TRBV11-2; D remains unclear. The CDR3 is 17 residues long. Germline lookup yields CDR1 SGHAT and CDR2 FQNNGV. The germline V and J ends were trimmed by 5 bases and 0 bases, with 17 bases remaining between them. This CDR3 is CASSQVSRVSSYNEQFF. The CDR3 DNA follows: TGTGCCAGCAGCCAGGTCTCTCGGGTTAGCTCCTACAATGAGCAGTTCTTC. Drawing the rest from reference TRBV11-2 and TRBJ2-1, the complete variable domain is EAGVAQSPRYKIIEKRQSVAFWCNPISGHATLYWYQQILGQGPKLLIQFQNNGVVDDSQLPKDRFSAERLKGVDSTLKIQPAKLEDSAVYLCASSQVSRVSSYNEQFFGPGTRLTVL.

This rearrangement joins TRBV5-6 to TRBJ1-3; a weak D match, TRBD1 (6 bases). Trimming shortened V by 2 bases and J by 2 bases, and 14 bases separated the two germline ends. This CDR3 comprises 16 residues. Germline V CDR1 and CDR2: SGHDT, YYEEEE. The CDR3 is CASSFEEGGPGNTIYF. CDR3 nucleotide sequence: TGTGCCAGCAGCTTCGAGGAGGGGGGACCTGGAAACACCATATATTTT.

This clone was counted a single time. The genes are TRBV6-5 and TRBJ1-3; no clear D gene. Germline V gene sequence: CDR1 MNHEY, CDR2 SVGAGI. CDR3 length equals 13 residues. V was clipped by 5 bases and J by 4 bases, with 9 bases between them. The DNA for the CDR3 is TGTGCCAGCAGTACCTTGGGAGGAAACACCATATATTTT. Translating it yields CASSTLGGNTIYF.

The chain couples TRBV5-6 to TRBJ2-1; the match to TRBD2 covers 14 bases. After removal of 1 base from V and 9 bases from J, the junction contained 3 bases not matched to a gene. The CDR3 loop spans 15 amino acids. Germline loops: CDR1 SGHDT, CDR2 YYEEEE. The CDR3 DNA follows: TGTGCCAGCAGCTTGCCGGGACTAGCGGGGGTTGAGCAGTTCTTC. The encoded protein is CASSLPGLAGVEQFF. Combining the CDR3 with reference TRBV5-6 and TRBJ2-1 gives the whole variable domain DAGVTQSPTHLIKTRGQQVTLRCSPKSGHDTVSWYQQALGQGPQFIFQYYEEEERQRGNFPDRFSGHQFPNYSSELNVNALLLGDSALYLCASSLPGLAGVEQFFGPGTRLTVL.

This rearrangement joins TRBV29-1 to TRBJ1-1; no clear D gene. This CDR3 region has 13 residues. With 3 bases removed from V and 1 base from J, the gap between germline ends came to 9 bases. Per germline, CDR1 SQVTM and CDR2 ANQGSEA. This CDR3 reads CSVEASSNTEAFF. The CDR3 DNA is TGCAGCGTTGAGGCCTCTTCGAACACTGAAGCTTTCTTT.

This chain joins TRBV10-1 and TRBJ2-1; D gene ambiguous. Germline V gives CDR1 WNHNN, CDR2 SYGVQD (reference sequence). Trimming removed 5 bases from V and 7 bases from J, with 6 bases in between. The CDR3 has 11 residues. This chain's CDR3 is CASSTGNEQFF. The CDR3 DNA is TGCGCCAGCAGTACCGGTAATGAGCAGTTCTTC.

CDR3 in amino acids: CASSGYRGYGYTF. The CDR3 DNA reads TGCGCCAGCAGTGGGTACAGGGGCTATGGCTACACCTTC. The J gene is TRBJ1-2, the V gene TRBV10-1; TRBD1 matches at 7 bases. Germline trimming cut 4 bases from V and 4 bases from J; bases unmatched to any gene: 3. Germline assignment: CDR1 WNHNN and CDR2 SYGVQD (reference sequence). The CDR3 covers 13 residues.

This clone was observed a handful of times. The chain couples TRBV27 to TRBJ1-1; 7 nucleotides line up with TRBD1. From germline, CDR1 is MNHEY and CDR2 SMNVEV (reference sequence). J was trimmed by 4 bases and V by 5 bases; bases with no gene match: 1. The CDR3 extends over 12 amino acids. CDR3 coding DNA: TGTGCCAGCAGTACAGGGGCCACTGAAGCTTTCTTT. It translates to CASSTGATEAFF.

This chain joins TRBV28 and TRBJ2-1; D is undetermined. V lost 6 bases and J lost 5, with 2 bases in between. This CDR3 has 10 residues. CDR1 MDHEN and CDR2 SYDVKM come from the germline V gene. For the CDR3, the DNA is TGTGCCAGCAGCGACAATGAGCAGTTCTTC. Translating gives CASSDNEQFF.

The rearrangement joins TRBV11-2 to TRBJ2-3; maybe TRBD2 (6 bases). Trimming removed 3 bases at V and 5 bases at J, with 6 bases between. The CDR3 extends over 12 amino acids. CDR1 SGHAT and CDR2 FQNNGV come from the germline V gene. The CDR3 DNA is TGTGCCAGCAGCTTGGGGGGAGATACGCAGTATTTT. Protein product: CASSLGGDTQYF.

The J gene is TRBJ1-3, the V gene TRBV15; D unclear. V dropped 2 bases and J dropped 2 bases, with 4 bases sitting between them. This CDR3 contains 13 residues. The germline V gene encodes CDR1 LNHNV and CDR2 YYDKDF (reference sequence). CDR3 nucleotides: TGTGCCACCAGCAGATTAACTGGAAACACCATATATTTT. It is translated as CATSRLTGNTIYF. The full variable domain, with the rest looked up from reference TRBV15 and TRBJ1-3, is DAMVIQNPRYQVTQFGKPVTLSCSQTLNHNVMYWYQQKSSQAPKLLFHYYDKDFNNEADTPDNFQSRRPNTSFCFLDIRSPGLGDTAMYLCATSRLTGNTIYFGEGSWLTVV.

The CDR3 DNA reads as TGTGCCAGCAGCTGGGACAGGGTAGGCTATGGCTACACCTTC. Its translation: CASSWDRVGYGYTF. The rearrangement uses TRBV5-6 and TRBJ1-2, with 9 nucleotides matching TRBD1. The CDR3 is 14 residues long. V lost 3 bases, J lost 4 bases, and 4 bases stayed unmatched. Germline V lookup: CDR1 SGHDT, CDR2 YYEEEE.

The chain joins TRBV5-6 to TRBJ2-7, with a tentative D call TRBD1 (6 bases). The germline V and J ends were trimmed by 0 bases and 5 bases, with 15 bases remaining between them. This CDR3 has 15 amino acids. Looked up from germline, CDR1 is SGHDT and CDR2 is YYEEEE. CDR3 DNA sequence: TGTGCCAGCAGCTTGGGGGGGCAGGGTATAGACGAGCAGTACTTC. It yields the protein CASSLGGQGIDEQYF. The full variable domain, rest sourced from reference TRBV5-6 and TRBJ2-7, is DAGVTQSPTHLIKTRGQQVTLRCSPKSGHDTVSWYQQALGQGPQFIFQYYEEEERQRGNFPDRFSGHQFPNYSSELNVNALLLGDSALYLCASSLGGQGIDEQYFGPGTRLTVT.

The chain links TRBV2 to TRBJ2-2, with a weak D call TRBD1 (5 bases). CDR3 size: 14 residues. Between the trimmed V and J ends, which lost 7 bases and 7 bases, there was a span of 16 bases. Germline values: CDR1 SNHLY, CDR2 FYNNEI. CDR3 sequence: CASTYQGFSGELFF. The CDR3 DNA is TGTGCCAGCACCTATCAGGGATTTAGCGGGGAGCTGTTTTTT. Full variable domain (remainder filled in from reference TRBV2 and TRBJ2-2): EPEVTQTPSHQVTQMGQEVILRCVPISNHLYFYWYRQILGQKVEFLVSFYNNEISEKSEIFDDQFSVERPDGSNFTLKIRSTKLEDSAMYFCASTYQGFSGELFFGEGSRLTVL.

This clone was counted once. The identical CDR3 is also encoded by other nucleotide sequences in the sample. This sequence joins TRBV11-3 and TRBJ2-1; possibly TRBD2 for D (5 bases). Trimming cost V 3 bases and J 9 bases, with 15 bases left between them. Germline V lookup: CDR1 SGHNT, CDR2 YENEEA. The CDR3 extends over 14 amino acids. CDR3 loop: CASSLRVGVGEQFF. CDR3 DNA sequence: TGTGCCAGCAGCTTGAGGGTTGGGGTCGGTGAGCAGTTCTTC.

The chain couples TRBV29-1 to TRBJ2-2; TRBD1 aligns across 7 bases. V lost 6 bases to trimming and J lost 2 bases; unmatched junction nucleotides: 6. The CDR3 loop spans 14 amino acids. Germline CDR1 reads SQVTM; CDR2 reads ANQGSEA. The chain's CDR3 is CSVPGQYNTGELFF. The CDR3 DNA follows: TGCAGCGTGCCGGGACAGTACAACACCGGGGAGCTGTTTTTT.